The sequence of this TCR beta chain was determined in a study of blood T cell repertoires in COVID-19. As for the study in general: Acute-phase and convalescent COVID-19 samples originated in the United States, Italy and Spain.

Germline loops: CDR1 MNHEY, CDR2 SVGAGI. The junction had 15 bases not matched to a gene; V was cut back by 8 bases and J by 8 bases. CDR3 length equals 15 residues. Some clones are missing from TCRdb's copy, which holds only in-frame ones; the method was immunoSEQ multiplex PCR. The sample has 250,000 to 300,000 clones; approximately 85% are singletons. The sequencing input was peripheral blood. The clonotype comes from a woman in her sixties or seventies with acute or convalescent COVID-19. The chain combines TRBV6-5 with TRBJ2-1; 7 nucleotides agree with TRBD1. The DNA of the CDR3 is TGTGCCAGCGACCTTGACAGGGCAGGAAGAGATGAGCAGTTCTTC. This translates into CASDLDRAGRDEQFF.